The 3 T cell receptor beta chains listed next were all sequenced from one sample in a study of cytomegalovirus exposure and HLA in healthy donors. The primer mix had 60 Vbeta and 13 Jbeta primers. Method: immunoSEQ multiplex PCR; TCRdb's copy keeps in-frame clones and lacks some. There are about 150,000 clones in the sample; 75% to 85% occur only once, and about 1.5% lies in the top ten. The sequenced sample was PBMCs. The receptors were gathered from a woman aged 40 to 50 in good health and CMV-seronegative.

The rearrangement links TRBV6-5 to TRBJ1-6; D uncertain. Per the germline V gene, CDR1 is MNHEY and CDR2 is SVGAGI. Trimming removed 5 bases from V and 7 bases from J, with 6 bases in between. The CDR3 sequence is 12 residues long. The CDR3 nucleotides are TGTGCCAGCAGTGTCGTGAATTCACCCCTCCACTTT. This gives the protein CASSVVNSPLHF.

The rearrangement joins TRBV6-5 to TRBJ1-2; D remains ambiguous. Trimming cost V 6 bases and J 8 bases, with 16 bases left between them. There are 13 residues in the CDR3. The V gene's germline CDR1 is MNHEY and CDR2 SVGAGI. DNA of the CDR3: TGTGCCAGCAGCATAGACGAGGGATGGGGCTACACCTTC. It yields the protein CASSIDEGWGYTF.

The genes are TRBV28 and TRBJ2-7, with a tentative D call TRBD1 (6 bases). The germline V and J ends were trimmed by 7 bases and 4 bases, with 14 bases remaining between them. Germline V CDR1 and CDR2: MDHEN, SYDVKM. The CDR3 consists of 13 residues. As DNA, the CDR3 is TGTGCCAGCACCGGGACATTAGGTTACGAGCAGTACTTC. Amino acids: CASTGTLGYEQYF.